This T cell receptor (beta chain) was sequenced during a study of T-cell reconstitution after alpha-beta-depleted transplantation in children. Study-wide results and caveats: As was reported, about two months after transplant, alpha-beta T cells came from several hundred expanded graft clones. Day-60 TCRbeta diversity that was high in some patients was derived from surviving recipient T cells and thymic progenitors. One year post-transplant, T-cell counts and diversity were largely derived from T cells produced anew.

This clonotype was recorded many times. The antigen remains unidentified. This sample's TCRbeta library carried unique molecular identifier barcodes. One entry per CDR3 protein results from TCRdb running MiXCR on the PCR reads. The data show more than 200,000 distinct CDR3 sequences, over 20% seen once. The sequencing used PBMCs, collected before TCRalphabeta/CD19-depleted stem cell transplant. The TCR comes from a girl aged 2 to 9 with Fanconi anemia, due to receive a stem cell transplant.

CDR3: CASTSNWGGQGDTQYF. CDR3 sequence (DNA): TGTGCCAGCACCTCCAATTGGGGGGGGCAAGGAGATACGCAGTATTTT. V usage is TRBV7-2 and J usage is TRBJ2-3, with D perhaps TRBD2 (7 bases). Germline V gene lookup returns CDR1 SGHTA and CDR2 FQGNSA. V shed 7 bases and J shed 5 bases, with 22 bases lying between them. This CDR3 has 16 residues. The entire variable domain, with the rest obtained from reference TRBV7-2 and TRBJ2-3, is as follows: GAGVSQSPSNKVTEKGKDVELRCDPISGHTALYWYRQSLGQGLEFLIYFQGNSAPDKSGLPSDRFSAERTGGSVSTLTIQRTQQEDSAVYLCASTSNWGGQGDTQYFGPGTRLTVL.